A selection of T cell receptor beta chains follows, all from one sample in a study of control samples from healthy donors and cancer patients. Using immunoSEQ multiplex PCR, the repertoire was profiled, and TCRdb retains in-frame clones only, with some absent. The table has about 120,000 clones, around nine tenths seen once. Material for sequencing was blood. All receptors derive from a man between 25 and 39 years old in good health. Both conserved end residues are part of each CDR3. Each record gives: D gene, J gene, V gene, clone size, CDR3 DNA, CDR3 protein. The D gene is left open where the match is weak. The size entry is marked missing in some rows and otherwise reads once, few, many or a size class.

TRBD1 | TRBJ1-5 | TRBV6-5 | - | TGTGCCAGCTCCAGGGGGATGGGTAGCAATCAGCCCCAGCATTTT | CASSRGMGSNQPQHF
TRBD1 | TRBJ2-5 | TRBV11-1 | - | TGTGCCAGCAGCTTCGGGACAGGGGCCATCCAAGAGACCCAGTACTTC | CASSFGTGAIQETQYF
- | TRBJ1-6 | TRBV3-1/TRBV3-2 | - | TGTGCCAGCAGCCCGGACAGTGCTTCACCCCTCCACTTT | CASSPDSASPLHF
TRBD1 | TRBJ1-5 | TRBV6-5 | - | TGTGCCAGCATTATGGGACAGGGAGACAATCAGCCCCAGCATTTT | CASIMGQGDNQPQHF
- | TRBJ1-2 | TRBV19 | few | TGTGCCAGCGAACAGGGCTTTAACTATGGCTACACCTTC | CASEQGFNYGYTF
- | TRBJ2-6 | TRBV5-1 | - | TGCGCCAGCAGCTCAGGGGTTGGGGCCAACGTCCTGACTTTC | CASSSGVGANVLTF
TRBD2 | TRBJ2-1 | TRBV7-8 | - | TGTGCCAGCAGCTCAACCGCACCGGGACTAGCGGGGAATGAGCAGTTCTTC | CASSSTAPGLAGNEQFF
- | TRBJ1-4 | TRBV2 | - | TGTGCCAGCAATCAGGACAGCGAAAAACTGTTTTTT | CASNQDSEKLFF
- | TRBJ1-1 | TRBV18 | - | TGTGCCAGCTCACCGGGCGATGAGCGTGAAGCTTTCTTT | CASSPGDEREAFF
- | TRBJ1-1 | TRBV12-3/TRBV12-4 | - | TGTGCCAGCAGTTTCGGGGTCGACACTGAAGCTTTCTTT | CASSFGVDTEAFF
TRBD2 | TRBJ2-1 | TRBV4-2 | few | TGTGCCAGCAGCCAAGATAGCGGGCCAAGCTCCTACAATGAGCAGTTCTTC | CASSQDSGPSSYNEQFF
- | TRBJ1-1 | TRBV5-6 | - | TGTGCCAGCAGCTTGGATGTAAGCGGAGCTTTCTTT | CASSLDVSGAFF
TRBD2 | TRBJ2-7 | TRBV7-2 | - | TGTGCCAGCAGCAGTCGGACTAGCTCCTACGAGCAGTACTTC | CASSSRTSSYEQYF
- | TRBJ1-5 | TRBV30 | - | TGTGCCTGGAGTCCGGGAACCTACCTGAATCAGCCCCAGCATTTT | CAWSPGTYLNQPQHF
- | TRBJ1-1 | TRBV19 | - | TGTGCCAGTAGTAGGGGGGACACTGAAGCTTTCTTT | CASSRGDTEAFF
TRBD1 | TRBJ1-1 | TRBV4-2 | - | TGTGCCAGCAGCCAATTGACAAACCATGGGACAGGGAGAGCTTTCTTT | CASSQLTNHGTGRAFF
- | TRBJ2-5 | TRBV2 | medium-sized | TGTGCCAGCAGCCCCAACCCCTCACAGACCCAGTACTTC | CASSPNPSQTQYF
- | TRBJ1-1 | TRBV30 | - | TGTGCCTGGAGTTACCCTTCGCGGTTCTACACTGAAGCTTTCTTT | CAWSYPSRFYTEAFF
- | TRBJ2-5 | TRBV5-1 | - | TGCGCCAGCAGCTCCCCAGGGGGGCAAGAGACCCAGTACTTC | CASSSPGGQETQYF
TRBD1 | TRBJ1-5 | TRBV3-1/TRBV3-2 | - | TGTGCCAGCAGCCAAGAAGGGGGCACTCAGCCCCAGCATTTT | CASSQEGGTQPQHF
- | TRBJ1-3 | TRBV12-3/TRBV12-4 | - | TGTGCCAGCAGTTGGGATGGAGACACCATATATTTT | CASSWDGDTIYF
TRBD1 | TRBJ2-2 | TRBV5-5 | few | TGTGCCAGCAGCAGATGGGACAGGGAGAACACCGGGGAGCTGTTTTTT | CASSRWDRENTGELFF
TRBD1 | TRBJ2-3 | TRBV6-6 | - | TGTGCCAGCAGTTACTCGAGACAGGGGACAGATACGCAGTATTTT | CASSYSRQGTDTQYF
- | TRBJ1-5 | TRBV5-8 | once | TGTGCCAGCAGCTTGGAGGAGAATCAGCCCCAGCATTTT | CASSLEENQPQHF
- | TRBJ1-2 | TRBV3-1/TRBV3-2 | - | TGTGCCAGCAGTTTGGGACGGTCCGTCTATGGCTACACCTTC | CASSLGRSVYGYTF
TRBD2 | TRBJ2-7 | TRBV7-2 | - | TGTGCCAGCAATATACTAGCGGGGCCTTACGAGCAGTACTTC | CASNILAGPYEQYF
TRBD1 | TRBJ2-7 | TRBV6-6 | - | TGTGCCAGCAGCCCGGACAGGATGGGATCCTACGAGCAGTACTTC | CASSPDRMGSYEQYF
TRBD2 | TRBJ2-4 | TRBV30 | - | TGTGCCGAGGGGCCCACGGGGGGGAACATTCAGTACTTC | CAEGPTGGNIQYF
TRBD1 | TRBJ1-2 | TRBV24-1 | - | TGTGCCACCAGTGCCGGGGACAGGGCTAACTATGGCTACACCTTC | CATSAGDRANYGYTF
- | TRBJ1-6 | TRBV27 | - | TGTGCCAGCAGTTTATCGATAATAAGTAGCTCCTATAATTCACCCCTCCACTTT | CASSLSIISSSYNSPLHF
TRBD1 | TRBJ2-5 | TRBV4-2 | - | TGTGCCAGCAGCCCTGAGGACAGGGTCGTGGAGACCCAGTACTTC | CASSPEDRVVETQYF
TRBD1 | TRBJ2-3 | TRBV19 | once | TGTGCCAGTAGGACCGGACAGGGGGCTTCAGATACGCAGTATTTT | CASRTGQGASDTQYF
TRBD1 | TRBJ1-2 | TRBV7-2 | - | TGTGCCAGCAGCTTAGTAACAGGGGAAAGGGGCTATGACTATGGCTACACCTTC | CASSLVTGERGYDYGYTF
- | TRBJ1-4 | TRBV30 | - | TGTGCCTGGAGTCCCGGGGTTGCAACTAATGAAAAACTGTTTTTT | CAWSPGVATNEKLFF
TRBD2 | TRBJ2-2 | TRBV29-1 | - | TGCAGCGTTGGCGGGGGGCAGGGGCGGGCCGGGGAGCTGTTTTTT | CSVGGGQGRAGELFF
- | TRBJ1-2 | TRBV12-3/TRBV12-4 | - | TGTGCCAGCAACCAGGGAAGAAGCGGCTACACCTTC | CASNQGRSGYTF
- | TRBJ1-1 | TRBV10-3 | - | TGTGCCATCAGTGCCCGACAGGACTGGGACACTGAAGCTTTCTTT | CAISARQDWDTEAFF
TRBD1 | TRBJ1-2 | TRBV10-3 | - | TGTGCCATCAGGGGGACAGGGAACAATGGCTACACCTTC | CAIRGTGNNGYTF
TRBD1 | TRBJ2-4 | TRBV2 | - | TGTGCCAGCAGGGACAGGGAAAAAAACATTCAGTACTTC | CASRDREKNIQYF
- | TRBJ1-1 | TRBV5-1 | - | TGCGCCAGCAGCTCTACGGCCTCAGAGGCAGCTTTCTTT | CASSSTASEAAFF
TRBD1 | TRBJ1-2 | TRBV14 | - | TGTGCCAGCAGCCAGAACAGGGGGGAAGTCTATGGCTACACCTTC | CASSQNRGEVYGYTF
- | TRBJ2-1 | TRBV7-2 | - | TGTGCCAGCAGCTTATTCCAGGGCCAGTGGGATGAGCAGTTCTTC | CASSLFQGQWDEQFF
- | TRBJ1-4 | TRBV2 | - | TGTGCCAGCATACCTCGCCTAGGGGTAACACGTGAAAAACTGTTTTTT | CASIPRLGVTREKLFF
TRBD2 | TRBJ2-3 | TRBV10-2 | - | TGCGCCAGCAGTGAGCCCGCGGGGGGAACAGATACGCAGTATTTT | CASSEPAGGTDTQYF
TRBD1 | TRBJ2-7 | TRBV7-9 | few | TGTGCCAGCAGCTCAAAATGGGACAGGGTATTCTACGAGCAGTACTTC | CASSSKWDRVFYEQYF
- | TRBJ1-5 | TRBV11-2 | - | TGTGCCAGCAGCTTAAGTCCCTCAACAGGACCCCAGCATTTT | CASSLSPSTGPQHF
- | TRBJ1-2 | TRBV7-9 | - | TGTGCCAGCAGCGCCCGGGACTCCAGGGGCTACACCTTC | CASSARDSRGYTF
- | TRBJ2-1 | TRBV10-1 | - | TGCGCCAGCAGTGAGTCACAGGGACCCAATGAGCAGTTCTTC | CASSESQGPNEQFF
- | TRBJ2-1 | TRBV12-3/TRBV12-4 | - | TGTGCCAGCAGGGAAAGCTCCTACAATGAGCAGTTCTTC | CASRESSYNEQFF
TRBD2 | TRBJ2-7 | TRBV19 | - | TGTGCCAGTAGTATGACTAGCGGGGCCTACGAGCAGTACTTC | CASSMTSGAYEQYF
TRBD1 | TRBJ2-1 | TRBV5-1 | - | TGCGCCAGCAGCCCGGGGACAGGGAATTTGAATGAGCAGTTCTTC | CASSPGTGNLNEQFF
- | TRBJ1-5 | TRBV28 | once | TGTGCCAGCAGTTTGGGGAATCAGCCCCAGCATTTT | CASSLGNQPQHF
TRBD1 | TRBJ1-2 | TRBV2 | few | TGTGCCAGCAGCCTCAGGGGGCTGGACTATGGCTACACCTTC | CASSLRGLDYGYTF
- | TRBJ1-6 | TRBV11-1 | - | TGTGCCAGCAGCTTAGAAGGGCCACCCCTCCACTTT | CASSLEGPPLHF
TRBD1 | TRBJ2-2 | TRBV10-3 | - | TGTGCCATCAGTAGACCTACAGGGGATACCGGGGAGCTGTTTTTT | CAISRPTGDTGELFF
TRBD1 | TRBJ1-1 | TRBV2 | - | TGTGCCAGCAGGTTGTCCGGGACAGGGGGCACTGAAGCTTTCTTT | CASRLSGTGGTEAFF